Listed here are 2 T cell receptor beta chains from one sample, sequenced in a study of beta chain features in type 1 diabetes. The sequenced template was cDNA made from the entire isolated RNA. The assay was immunoSEQ multiplex PCR, and TCRdb's table has in-frame clones only and misses some. The sample records about half a million clones, 30% being singletons. The sample consisted of naive CD4+ T cells from blood. Source of these receptors: a man aged 18 to 29 in good health.

In regard to this clone: Other DNA sequences of this sample code for an identical CDR3. This sequence joins TRBV2 and TRBJ2-7; 10 positions agree with TRBD1. CDR3 size: 13 residues. Germline assignment: CDR1 SNHLY and CDR2 FYNNEI. Trimming at V came to 4 bases and at J to 6 bases, leaving 3 bases not matched to a gene. Here the CDR3 reads CASSGDRGGEQYF. The CDR3 region has the DNA TGTGCCAGCAGTGGGGACAGGGGAGGCGAGCAGTACTTC.

This clone was seen a handful of times. The rearrangement uses TRBV10-3 and TRBJ1-5, with D unclear. Trimming took off 6 bases at V and 8 bases at J, with 14 bases between the two ends. This CDR3 spans 13 amino acids. Germline CDR1 reads ENHRY; CDR2 reads SYGVKD. This chain's CDR3 is CAISVGAQEPQHF. The CDR3 nucleotides read TGTGCCATCAGCGTGGGTGCCCAGGAGCCCCAGCATTTT.